Only a few counts were recorded for the clone carrying this T cell receptor (beta chain). The sample comes from a study of regulatory T cells in long-lasting Graves disease. Germline V gene lookup returns CDR1 SQVTM and CDR2 ANQGSEA. Trimming took 1 base from V and 3 from J, leaving 15 bases between them. The CDR3 is made up of 15 amino acids. Time point: newly diagnosed GD, antithyroid drugs for less than 3 months. RNA extracted from PBMCs served as the sequencing template. According to the study, TCR beta libraries were built with iRepertoire HTBI primers and CDR3-region Arm-PCR. TCRdb passed the multiplex PCR reads through MiXCR, listing each CDR3 protein once. The sample holds roughly 400,000 distinct CDR3 sequences, less than 20% seen once. The data were also submitted as part of a second study, on T cells in Graves' hyperthyroidism and ophthalmopathy. That study reports: It was considered stable Graves' hyperthyroidism when ophthalmopathy did not progress within 18 months. In the analysis, a 13 V-J model separated ophthalmopathy from stable hyperthyroidism.

The receptor's source is a woman younger than 30 with Graves disease. Sequences were derived from peripheral blood mononuclear cells (PBMCs), sampled at new diagnosis, from a patient treated with antithyroid drugs. V is TRBV29-1 and J is TRBJ2-5; D is possibly TRBD2 (6 bases). As DNA, the CDR3 is TGCAGCGTTGAAGTCTACGGGACTCAAAAAGAGACCCAGTACTTC. Amino acid sequence: CSVEVYGTQKETQYF.